A selection of T cell receptor beta chains follows, all from one sample in a study of blood T cell repertoires in COVID-19. Method: immunoSEQ multiplex PCR; TCRdb's copy keeps in-frame clones and lacks some. The sample has some 350,000 clones; roughly 87% are singletons. Sample: PBMCs or T cells enriched from blood (not recorded which). Receptors were obtained from a woman between 25 and 40 years old who had recovered from COVID-19. Both conserved end residues are part of each CDR3. The D gene is left open where the match is weak. Expanded clones get a size class; other rows say once, few or many, or leave the size out.

NA	TRBD2	TRBV5-4	TRBJ2-1	TGTGCCAGCAGCCCAGGACTAGAGGGATACACTGAGCAGTTCTTC	CASSPGLEGYTEQFF
NA	NA	TRBV6-6	TRBJ1-6	TGTGCCAGCAGTGCTTCACAGGTCCCACCCCTCCACTTT	CASSASQVPPLHF
NA	TRBD1	TRBV28	TRBJ2-5	TGTGCCAGCAATGGCCGGGACAGGAAAGAGACCCAGTACTTC	CASNGRDRKETQYF
NA	TRBD1	TRBV2	TRBJ1-2	TGTGCCAGCAGTAGACAGGGTACGGATTATGGCTACACCTTC	CASSRQGTDYGYTF
few	NA	TRBV12-3/TRBV12-4	TRBJ2-7	TGTGCCAGCAGGTACTACGACGAGCAGTACTTC	CASRYYDEQYF
NA	NA	TRBV11-3	TRBJ2-3	TGTGCCAGCAGCTCGGGAGTCCTTAGCACAGATACGCAGTATTTT	CASSSGVLSTDTQYF
few	NA	TRBV28	TRBJ2-7	TGTGCCAGCAGTTTTTCTGGCAGGGGACCATCCGAGCAGTACTTC	CASSFSGRGPSEQYF
NA	NA	TRBV7-6	TRBJ1-2	TGTGCCAGCAGCTTAGAAGGGAGAGCTAACTATGGCTACACCTTC	CASSLEGRANYGYTF
NA	NA	TRBV7-9	TRBJ1-4	TGTGCCAGCAGCTTCCCCTCCGGGGGTAATGAAAAACTGTTTTTT	CASSFPSGGNEKLFF
NA	NA	TRBV5-1	TRBJ2-3	TGCGCCAGCAGCCCAGCCAGGGGCATTAGCACAGATACGCAGTATTTT	CASSPARGISTDTQYF
NA	NA	TRBV11-3	TRBJ1-1	TGTGCCAGCAGCTACAGGGCGGCCACTGAAGCTTTCTTT	CASSYRAATEAFF
NA	NA	TRBV7-2	TRBJ2-2	TGTGCCAGCAGCTTAGCGAGAGGCGGGGAGCTGTTTTTT	CASSLARGGELFF
NA	NA	TRBV6-2/TRBV6-3	TRBJ2-3	TGTGCCAGCAGTTACTCGGCGGTAGATACGCAGTATTTT	CASSYSAVDTQYF
NA	TRBD1	TRBV25-1	TRBJ1-1	TGTGCCAGCAGACTTACAGGGGTGGACACTGAAGCTTTCTTT	CASRLTGVDTEAFF
NA	TRBD2	TRBV2	TRBJ2-1	TGTGCCACCCCCCGGATAGCGGGGGCATACAATGAGCAGTTCTTC	CATPRIAGAYNEQFF
NA	NA	TRBV4-1	TRBJ2-2	TGCGCCAGCAGCCAAGAGCCAGGGCACGGGGAGCTGTTTTTT	CASSQEPGHGELFF
once	NA	TRBV28	TRBJ1-1	TGTGCCAGCAGCCGGACAAGGAGCTCTGAAGCTTTCTTT	CASSRTRSSEAFF
NA	TRBD1	TRBV27	TRBJ2-7	TGTGCCAGCAGCGCCAAGGGGACAGAGGGTCGCGAGCAGTACTTC	CASSAKGTEGREQYF
NA	TRBD2	TRBV7-2	TRBJ2-7	TGTGCCAGCAGCCTAGGACTAGCTTACTACGAGCAGTACTTC	CASSLGLAYYEQYF
NA	TRBD2	TRBV3-1/TRBV3-2	TRBJ2-7	TGTGCCAGCAGCCAGGCAACTAGCGGGGGTTCCTACGAGCAGTACTTC	CASSQATSGGSYEQYF
NA	NA	TRBV7-2	TRBJ2-3	TGTGCCAGCAGCTGGAGGAGCACAGATACGCAGTATTTT	CASSWRSTDTQYF
once	TRBD1	TRBV5-1	TRBJ2-7	TGCGCCAGCAGCTTGGGACAGGGGGGATTTGAGCAGTACTTC	CASSLGQGGFEQYF
few	TRBD2	TRBV4-2	TRBJ2-2	TGTGCCAGCAGCCTATTGGCGGGGGGGCGATTCGGGGAGCTGTTTTTT	CASSLLAGGRFGELFF
NA	NA	TRBV7-3	TRBJ1-2	TGTGCCAGCAGCCCACGGTTCGGGGTCGGCGGCTACACCTTC	CASSPRFGVGGYTF
NA	NA	TRBV5-5	TRBJ2-2	TGTGCCAGCAGCTTCCCCCCCACGGCCGGGGAGCTGTTTTTT	CASSFPPTAGELFF
few	NA	TRBV30	TRBJ1-1	TGTGGAGGAGACAGGACCGAGAACACTGAAGCTTTCTTT	CGGDRTENTEAFF
NA	NA	TRBV3-1/TRBV3-2	TRBJ2-6	TGTGCCAGCAGCCCAGGGGCTGGGGCCAACGTCCTGACTTTC	CASSPGAGANVLTF
NA	TRBD1	TRBV18	TRBJ1-2	TGTGCCAGCTCACCAGACAGGGGAAGCTACGGCTACACCTTC	CASSPDRGSYGYTF
NA	TRBD1	TRBV29-1	TRBJ1-1	TGCAGCGTCGTACAGGGGATAGGTATGAACACTGAAGCTTTCTTT	CSVVQGIGMNTEAFF
NA	NA	TRBV14	TRBJ1-2	TGTGCCAGCAGCCAAGCGGGCAGACAGATTAACTATGGCTACACCTTC	CASSQAGRQINYGYTF
NA	TRBD2	TRBV28	TRBJ2-1	TGTGCCAGCAGTTTCCTAGTCGGGGGGAGCTCCTACAATGAGCAGTTCTTC	CASSFLVGGSSYNEQFF
NA	NA	TRBV5-1	TRBJ2-7	TGCGCCAGCAGGCCGGGGGACAGAAACTACGAGCAGTACTTC	CASRPGDRNYEQYF
NA	NA	TRBV7-9	TRBJ2-7	TGTGCCAGCAGCTTATTTGCGGGACCAACCTTCTACGAGCAGTACTTC	CASSLFAGPTFYEQYF
few	TRBD2	TRBV27	TRBJ2-3	TGTGCCAGCAGCCGTCGGACTAGCGGGGGCACAGATACGCAGTATTTT	CASSRRTSGGTDTQYF
NA	NA	TRBV10-1	TRBJ2-2	TGCGCCAGCAGTTCAGAAGGGGTAGGGGCCGGGGAGCTGTTTTTT	CASSSEGVGAGELFF
NA	NA	TRBV28	TRBJ2-7	TGTGCCAGCAGTTTAGGAGTTCGACAGCTATCCTACGAGCAGTACTTC	CASSLGVRQLSYEQYF
NA	NA	TRBV6-5	TRBJ2-3	TGTGCCAGCAGGTGGCAGGGGCGCACAGATACGCAGTATTTT	CASRWQGRTDTQYF
NA	NA	TRBV5-8	TRBJ1-5	TGTGCCAGAATGGGGGGGAGAGGACAGCCCCAGCATTTT	CARMGGRGQPQHF
NA	NA	TRBV12-3/TRBV12-4	TRBJ1-3	TGTGCCAGCATCAGCTCTGGAAACACCATATATTTT	CASISSGNTIYF
NA	TRBD2	TRBV6-5	TRBJ2-7	TGTGCCAGCAGGCCTACTAGCGGCCTTTTCTACGAGCAGTACTTC	CASRPTSGLFYEQYF
NA	NA	TRBV3-1/TRBV3-2	TRBJ1-5	TGTGCCAGCAGCCAAACCGCAGGGTTGAGCAATCAGCCCCAGCATTTT	CASSQTAGLSNQPQHF
NA	TRBD1	TRBV6-5	TRBJ1-6	TGTGCCAGCAGTTTACGGACAGGCTGGAATTCACCCCTCCACTTT	CASSLRTGWNSPLHF
NA	TRBD1	TRBV9	TRBJ1-6	TGTGCCAGCAGCTCCAGGGGGGTCGGATCACCCCTCCACTTT	CASSSRGVGSPLHF
NA	TRBD2	TRBV5-1	TRBJ2-1	TGCGCCAGCAGCTTGGAACTAGCGGGGACATACAATGAGCAGTTCTTC	CASSLELAGTYNEQFF
NA	TRBD2	TRBV5-1	TRBJ2-7	TGCGCCAGCAGCTTGACTAGCGGGACCTCCTACGAGCAGTACTTC	CASSLTSGTSYEQYF
NA	NA	TRBV9	TRBJ2-7	TGTGCCAGCAGCGGACCTCCTAGCTCCGCCCTCGAGCAGTACTTC	CASSGPPSSALEQYF
NA	NA	TRBV7-9	TRBJ2-3	TGTGCCAGCAGCCCGACTGTCACAGATACGCAGTATTTT	CASSPTVTDTQYF
NA	NA	TRBV5-1	TRBJ2-1	TGCGCCAGCAGCTTGGGACAGACCCTAGAGCAGTTCTTC	CASSLGQTLEQFF
NA	NA	TRBV5-5	TRBJ1-4	TGTGCCAGCAGCTCTGGGGAGGGAAGGATCAATGAAAAACTGTTTTTT	CASSSGEGRINEKLFF
NA	NA	TRBV27	TRBJ1-4	TGTGCCAGCAGTTTAAGGCAGGGGCTGGTAACTAATGAAAAACTGTTTTTT	CASSLRQGLVTNEKLFF
NA	NA	TRBV7-3	TRBJ2-5	TGTGCCAGCAGCATCTATACAGGGGAGACCCAGTACTTC	CASSIYTGETQYF
NA	NA	TRBV2	TRBJ1-3	TGTGCCAGCAGTGATTACAGGGGAAACACCATATATTTT	CASSDYRGNTIYF
NA	TRBD1	TRBV5-1	TRBJ2-7	TGCGCCAGCAGCCCAACAGGGGCCGAGCAGTACTTC	CASSPTGAEQYF
NA	TRBD1	TRBV6-5	TRBJ2-1	TGTGCCAGCAGGACGACAGGGACCCATGAGCAGTTCTTC	CASRTTGTHEQFF
NA	TRBD1	TRBV6-6	TRBJ2-7	TGTGCCAGCCTTAGGGACAGGATTTCCTACGAGCAGTACTTC	CASLRDRISYEQYF
NA	NA	TRBV19	TRBJ2-7	TGTGCCAGTAGCCGGACAGTCATTTTC	CASSRTVIF
NA	NA	TRBV18	TRBJ2-7	TGTGCCAGCTCACCACGTGGGTCAGGGGTTGGGAACGAGCAGTACTTC	CASSPRGSGVGNEQYF
NA	TRBD2	TRBV5-1	TRBJ2-7	TGCGCCAGCAGCTGGGGACTAACCGGCGAGCAGTACTTC	CASSWGLTGEQYF
NA	TRBD1	TRBV5-1	TRBJ2-5	TGCGCCAGCAGCTTGGCGGCGACAGGGGAAGAGACCCAGTACTTC	CASSLAATGEETQYF